This T cell receptor (beta chain) was recorded in a study of T cells in localized non-small cell lung cancer. CDR3 length equals 16 residues. In germline, CDR1 is MNHGY, CDR2 SAAAGT. V lost 6 bases and J lost 1, with 16 bases in between. By frequency in the sample, this clone is medium-sized. The antigen is not known. Study findings and constraints: Those with higher blood T cell density had longer overall survival. A median of approximately 57 clones ranked among the top 100 in tumor appeared in adjacent lung. Uninvolved adjacent lung showed the highest T cell clonality, exceeding tumor.

Method: immunoSEQ multiplex PCR; TCRdb's copy keeps in-frame clones and lacks some. The table records thousands of clones, about 42% of them present only once. The chain carries TRBV6-8 and TRBJ1-5, with D unresolved. Sequencing used lung tumor tissue, obtained before any cancer treatment. This TCR came from a woman aged 40-69 years with stage I lung adenocarcinoma. In nucleotides, the CDR3 is TGTGCCAGCAGCCCAGGACCGACCTACAGCAATCAGCCCCAGCATTTT. This codes for CASSPGPTYSNQPQHF.